The clone carrying this T cell receptor beta chain showed up just a few times. Its cognate antigen is unknown. The sample belongs to a study of blood T cells in healthy people across ages. Primers used in a second PCR of about 6 to 11 cycles were a sample-barcoded 5' primer and a J-beta primer mix. MiXCR was run by TCRdb on the 5' RACE reads, yielding one entry per CDR3 protein. The table lists 650,000 to 800,000 distinct CDR3 sequences, approximately 48% of them singletons. This CDR3 comprises 14 residues. Germline assignment: CDR1 SGHTA and CDR2 FQGNSA. V lost 4 bases to trimming and J lost 5 bases, with 14 bases between them. The donors, all healthy, were Caucasians living in Russia, aged roughly 6 to 100. PBMCs were isolated at a quantity of at least 6 million per sample. The study's findings and limits: It was not possible, with unsorted PBMCs, to conclusively compare naive and antigen-experienced cells.

The clonotype comes from a man aged 55 to 70 in good health. The chain uses TRBV7-2 and TRBJ1-1; the D gene is possibly TRBD1 (6 bases). The specimen sequenced was blood. In nucleotides, the CDR3 is TGTGCCAGCAGCTCCCACGTGGGGGCGACTGAAGCTTTCTTT. Encoded protein: CASSSHVGATEAFF.